This passage covers 24 T cell receptor beta chains from one sample sequenced in a study of OX40 agonist ivuxolimab in advanced cancers. Libraries were prepared by immunoSEQ multiplex PCR; TCRdb keeps only in-frame clonotypes and omits some of them. The sample carries roughly 1,800 clones, roughly 80% recorded once. This specimen consisted of CD4+ or CD8+ T cells sorted from blood, obtained in a trial of the OX40 agonist ivuxolimab. The receptors were gathered from an adult with an advanced solid tumor such as melanoma, head and neck, liver or kidney cancer.

The genes are TRBV27 and TRBJ2-5; 9 positions match TRBD1. The V and J ends lost 5 bases and 7 bases, in that order; junction bases with no gene match: 8. Germline values: CDR1 MNHEY, CDR2 SMNVEV (reference sequence). The CDR3 runs 14 residues. The CDR3 sequence is CASSTSQGAGTQYF. CDR3 nucleotide sequence: TGTGCCAGCAGTACATCACAGGGGGCTGGGACCCAGTACTTC.

The chain uses TRBV6-1 and TRBJ2-3; 7 bases match TRBD2. This CDR3 region has 17 residues. Germline CDR1 reads MNHNS; CDR2 reads SASEGT. The J segment lost 0 bases and the V segment lost 3 bases, leaving 9 bases of the junction unmatched. CDR3 protein: CASSEVSSGYSTDTQYF. As DNA, the CDR3 is TGTGCCAGCAGTGAGGTTTCTAGCGGATATAGCACAGATACGCAGTATTTT.

The chain combines TRBV13 with TRBJ1-1; tentative D call: TRBD1 (6 bases). V was shortened by 3 bases and J by 4 bases, with 12 bases between the two germline ends. Germline V gene data show CDR1 as PRHDT and CDR2 as FYEKMQ (reference sequence). The CDR3 contains 14 residues. The DNA of the CDR3 is TGTGCCAGCAGCTTCAGGGGAAGTGGCACTGAAGCTTTCTTT. It is translated as CASSFRGSGTEAFF.

Notes on this clone: One end of the junction is discordant with germline, which a read error may explain. V usage is TRBV29-1 and J usage is TRBJ2-5; 9 bases are a match to TRBD1. Germline CDR1 SQVTM, CDR2 ANQGSEA. This CDR3 is 15 amino acids long. CDR3 residues: CSATRTGAHPGVRNF. The CDR3, as DNA: TGCAGCGCGACGCGGACAGGGGCCCACCCGGGAGTGAGGAACTTC.

The chain carries TRBV30 and TRBJ2-7, with a weak D call TRBD2 (6 bases). The CDR3 extends over 16 amino acids. Trimming left V 2 bases short and J 0 bases short, with 17 bases between. Germline CDR1 and CDR2: GTSNPN and SVGIG (reference sequence). The CDR3 nucleotides read TGTGCCTGGAGTCTGGTTCGGGGGTGGAACTCCTACGAGCAGTACTTC. This encodes CAWSLVRGWNSYEQYF. Full variable domain (missing parts from reference TRBV30 and TRBJ2-7): SQTIHQWPATLVQPVGSPLSLECTVEGTSNPNLYWYRQAAGRGLQLLFYSVGIGQISSEVPQNLSASRPQDRQFILSSKKLLLSDSGFYLCAWSLVRGWNSYEQYFGPGTRLTVT.

The chain uses TRBV5-6 and TRBJ2-7; D perhaps matches TRBD2 (5 bases). The CDR3 extends over 15 amino acids. The V gene lost 2 bases and the J gene lost 0 bases, with 12 bases spanning the gap. The germline V gene has CDR1 SGHDT and CDR2 YYEEEE. DNA for the CDR3: TGTGCCAGCAGCTTATGGACTTCCGCCTCCTACGAGCAGTACTTC. It specifies CASSLWTSASYEQYF.

The CDR3 protein is CASSLGAGGFGTGELFF. The DNA of the CDR3 is TGTGCCAGCAGCTTAGGGGCAGGCGGGTTTGGCACCGGGGAGCTGTTTTTT. This chain uses TRBV7-6 with TRBJ2-2, with a tentative D call TRBD2 (5 bases). With 1 base removed from V and 4 bases from J, the gap between germline ends came to 16 bases. The CDR3 is made up of 17 amino acids. Germline V gene sequence: CDR1 SGHVS, CDR2 FNYEAQ.

This clone was observed a few times. The rearrangement uses TRBV5-1 and TRBJ2-2, with 7 bases aligning to TRBD1. Unmatched junction bases numbered 5, after V lost 0 bases and J lost 6 bases. Per germline, CDR1 SGHRS and CDR2 YFSETQ. This CDR3 has 15 amino acids. DNA of the CDR3: TGCGCCAGCAGCTTGGGGGGCCAGGGGGCCGGGGAGCTGTTTTTT. Residues: CASSLGGQGAGELFF.

The rearrangement links TRBV6-5 to TRBJ2-3; D is undetermined. The germline gives CDR1 MNHEY, CDR2 SVGAGI. The CDR3 is 15 residues long. V lost 2 bases and J 0 bases, leaving 9 bases between the germline ends. CDR3 sequence (DNA): TGTGCCAGCAGTTACGGTACCACTAGCACAGATACGCAGTATTTT. Its protein is CASSYGTTSTDTQYF.

In its sample, this clone ranks as large (0.1 to 1%). The rearrangement links TRBV10-2 to TRBJ2-3; D remains ambiguous. This CDR3 has 13 residues. The ends were cut back, 4 bases at V and 6 bases at J, with 11 bases in the middle. Germline loops: CDR1 WSHSY, CDR2 SAAADI. In nucleotides, the CDR3 is TGCGCCAGCAGTGTTACTTACACCGATACGCAGTATTTT. It is translated as CASSVTYTDTQYF.

The gene calls are TRBV21-1 and TRBJ2-3; TRBD2 was called by the table and not checked on the DNA. TRBV21-1 is described as a pseudogene. This CDR3 has 15 amino acids. The CDR3 reads CASSKGSDSTDTQYF. In DNA, the CDR3 is TGTGCCAGCAGCAAAGGTTCAGACTCCACAGATACGCAGTATTTT.

This clone showed up just once. The rearrangement joins TRBV21-1 to TRBJ1-5. TRBV21-1 is a recognized pseudogene. CDR3 length equals 16 residues. DNA for the CDR3: TGTGCCAGCAGATATAGGCTACATTGGCATCATCAGCCCCAGCATTTT. Its protein product is CASRYRLHWHHQPQHF.

The chain uses TRBV10-2 and TRBJ2-1; TRBD2 might be the D (6 bases). Deletions cut 6 bases from V and 0 bases from J, with 12 bases between. In germline, CDR1 is WSHSY, CDR2 SAAADI. The CDR3 covers 15 residues. The DNA for the CDR3 is TGCGCCAGCAGCTGGGACTCCAGCTCCTACAATGAGCAGTTCTTC. This encodes CASSWDSSSYNEQFF.

This chain connects TRBV7-1 to TRBJ1-2; no firm D call. TRBV7-1 falls under the ORF class, with uncertain function. The CDR3 sequence is 15 residues long. Trimming took 4 bases from V and 0 from J, leaving 12 bases between them. This CDR3 reads CASSLGTLSNYGYTF. The CDR3 DNA reads TGTGCCAGCAGCTTGGGTACACTATCTAACTATGGCTACACCTTC.

There are a few counts of this clone. The CDR3 reads CASSREGGRFTDTQYF. In DNA form, the CDR3 reads TGCGCCAGCAGTCGAGAGGGGGGTAGATTTACAGATACGCAGTATTTT. The gene calls are TRBV10-2 and TRBJ2-3; the D call may be TRBD1 or TRBD2 (6 bases each). CDR1 WSHSY and CDR2 SAAADI come from the germline V gene. The CDR3 has 16 residues. V lost 5 bases and J lost 3, with 18 bases in between.

This clone was seen a single time. The chain carries TRBV2 and TRBJ1-2; a weak D match, TRBD1 (5 bases). V lost 8 bases and J lost 4, with 17 bases in between. This CDR3 contains 14 residues. Germline CDR1 SNHLY, CDR2 FYNNEI. CDR3 bases: TGTGCCAGCCGGTGCAGGACAAACTTCTATGGCTACACCTTC. Translating it yields CASRCRTNFYGYTF.

The chain joins TRBV7-8 to TRBJ1-6, with 7 bases that match TRBD1. V trimming: 5 bases; J trimming: 6 bases; junction bases outside the gene matches: 4. This CDR3 is 14 amino acids long. The V gene's germline CDR1 is SGHVS and CDR2 FQNEAQ. CDR3 sequence (DNA): TGTGCCAGCAGCGCTAGACAGGGTAATTCACCCCTCCACTTT. Protein: CASSARQGNSPLHF.

The CDR3 region has the DNA TGTGCCAGCAGCCAAACTTTCGGGGGGGCGGACAATGAGCAGTTCTTC. Encoded protein: CASSQTFGGADNEQFF. The chain links TRBV4-2 to TRBJ2-1, with TRBD2 matching over 8 bases. The CDR3 is 16 amino acids. V dropped 2 bases and J dropped 5; count of bases not matched to a gene: 8. Germline V gene data show CDR1 as LGHNA and CDR2 as YNFKEQ.

This clone came up once. The rearrangement uses TRBV5-1 and TRBJ2-5; 10 bases agree with TRBD2. Trimming cost V 2 bases and J 3 bases; bases outside gene matches: 7. Per the germline V gene, CDR1 is SGHRS and CDR2 is YFSETQ. This CDR3 comprises 16 residues. The CDR3 loop reads CASSLPGTSVEETQYF. CDR3 DNA: TGCGCCAGCAGCTTACCCGGGACTAGCGTCGAAGAGACCCAGTACTTC.

Regarding this clone: Other DNA sequences in the sample encode the same CDR3. J is TRBJ2-2 and V is TRBV5-1; 9 positions agree with TRBD2. Germline CDR1 reads SGHRS; CDR2 reads YFSETQ. The CDR3 has 16 residues. V lost 5 bases, J lost 5 bases, and 10 bases stayed unmatched. CDR3 residues: CASSTGTSLGTGELFF. The DNA for the CDR3 is TGCGCCAGCAGTACCGGGACTAGCTTGGGAACCGGGGAGCTGTTTTTT.

In its sample, this clone ranks as hyperexpanded. J is TRBJ1-2 and V is TRBV6-5, with a weak D call TRBD1 (5 bases). This CDR3 contains 15 residues. Germline CDR1 is MNHEY and CDR2 is SVGAGI. The V and J ends lost 2 bases and 6 bases respectively, with 16 bases between them. The CDR3 coding sequence is TGTGCCAGCAGTTACGAGGAGGGCAGGGTCGATGGCTACACCTTC. Protein product: CASSYEEGRVDGYTF.

V gene TRBV4-1 combines with J gene TRBJ2-1, with a possible D match to TRBD2 (5 bases). Trimming took off 4 bases at V and 4 bases at J, with 11 bases between the two ends. CDR1 and CDR2 (germline): MGHRA, YSYEKL. The CDR3 is 14 amino acids. The CDR3 DNA sequence: TGCGCCAGCAGCCCCCCTACTAGGTACAATGAGCAGTTCTTC. This gives the protein CASSPPTRYNEQFF.

This chain uses TRBV6-6 with TRBJ1-1; 9 bases are a match to TRBD1. The CDR3 runs to 14 residues. Germline-derived CDR1 and CDR2 are MNHNY and SVGAGI (reference sequence). With 7 bases clipped from V and 2 bases from J, the junction kept 5 bases outside the gene matches. In DNA form, the CDR3 reads TGTGCCAGCATCAGACAGGGGGGCAACACTGAAGCTTTCTTT. Translating gives CASIRQGGNTEAFF.

The chain combines TRBV6-5 with TRBJ1-4; 8 nucleotides agree with TRBD1. The germline CDR1 and CDR2 sequences are MNHEY and SVGAGI. V trimming: 2 bases; J trimming: 13 bases; junction bases outside the gene matches: 3. The CDR3 is 12 amino acids. CDR3 DNA: TGTGCCAGCAGTTACACAGGGGGGATACTGTTTTTT. Protein: CASSYTGGILFF.